This TCR beta chain was sequenced during a study of CD8 T cells in Susac syndrome. RNA, at roughly 0.45 to 1 ug, was reverse transcribed with random hexamers. Amplification of TCR beta CDR3 used immunoSEQ multiplex PCR across 54 Vbeta and 13 Jbeta. TCRdb fed the immunoSEQ multiplex PCR reads into MiXCR, producing one record per CDR3 protein. The sample records around 180,000 distinct CDR3 sequences, approximately 96% being singletons. Sequencing targeted TCR beta in blood CD8+ and CD4+ T cells. Through negative isolation, CD4+ and CD8+ T cells were obtained, while TEMRA cells were enriched using FACS. This CDR3 region has 15 residues. A remark on this clonotype: Antigen unknown.

Study-wide findings and caveats: The authors acknowledged that the study's TCR sequencing and HLA analysis involved relatively few individuals.

This sequence was found in a human donor with multiple sclerosis. This chain uses TRBV21-1 with TRBJ1-2. TRBV21-1 constitutes a pseudogene. The source material was CD4+ T cells from PBMCs. CDR3 nucleotide sequence: TGTGCCAGCAGCACCGGGACTGAGGACAATTATGGCTACACCTTC. Translation: CASSTGTEDNYGYTF.